Given below is one TCR beta chain in context. This sample stems from a study of technical replicates of blood from a few donors. Assay used: immunoSEQ multiplex PCR; TCRdb lists only in-frame clones, some missing. The top ten clones hold approximately 0.35% of a sample with some 77,000 clones, 85% to 95% of them seen once. CDR1 SGHTA and CDR2 FQGNSA come from the germline V gene. Deletions cut 0 bases from V and 3 bases from J, with 12 bases between. The CDR3 spans 15 residues. This sequence originates from a human donor in good health. The source material was T cells isolated from PBMCs. The chain links TRBV7-2 to TRBJ2-7; TRBD1 might be the D (6 bases). The CDR3 region has the DNA TGTGCCAGCAGCTTAGCGGTAGGGGGATACTACGAGCAGTACTTC. Its translation is CASSLAVGGYYEQYF. Full variable domain (missing parts from reference TRBV7-2 and TRBJ2-7): GAGVSQSPSNKVTEKGKDVELRCDPISGHTALYWYRQSLGQGLEFLIYFQGNSAPDKSGLPSDRFSAERTGGSVSTLTIQRTQQEDSAVYLCASSLAVGGYYEQYFGPGTRLTVT.